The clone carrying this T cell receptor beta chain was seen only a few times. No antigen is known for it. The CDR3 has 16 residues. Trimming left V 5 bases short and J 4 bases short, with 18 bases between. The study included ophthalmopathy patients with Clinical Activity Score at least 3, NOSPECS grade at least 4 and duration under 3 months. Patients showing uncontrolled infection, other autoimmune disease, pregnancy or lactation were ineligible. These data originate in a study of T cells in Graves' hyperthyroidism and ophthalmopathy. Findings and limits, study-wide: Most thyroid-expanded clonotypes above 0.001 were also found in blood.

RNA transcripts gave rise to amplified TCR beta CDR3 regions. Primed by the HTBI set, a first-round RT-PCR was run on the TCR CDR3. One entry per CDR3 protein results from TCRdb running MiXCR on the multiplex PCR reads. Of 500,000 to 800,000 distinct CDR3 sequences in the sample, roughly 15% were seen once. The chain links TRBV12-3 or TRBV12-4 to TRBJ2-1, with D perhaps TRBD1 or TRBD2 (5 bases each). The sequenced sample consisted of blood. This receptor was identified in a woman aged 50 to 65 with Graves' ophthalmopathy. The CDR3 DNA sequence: TGTGCCAGCAGTCCTCTCGGACGGGGCGATTACAATGAGCAGTTCTTC. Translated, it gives CASSPLGRGDYNEQFF.